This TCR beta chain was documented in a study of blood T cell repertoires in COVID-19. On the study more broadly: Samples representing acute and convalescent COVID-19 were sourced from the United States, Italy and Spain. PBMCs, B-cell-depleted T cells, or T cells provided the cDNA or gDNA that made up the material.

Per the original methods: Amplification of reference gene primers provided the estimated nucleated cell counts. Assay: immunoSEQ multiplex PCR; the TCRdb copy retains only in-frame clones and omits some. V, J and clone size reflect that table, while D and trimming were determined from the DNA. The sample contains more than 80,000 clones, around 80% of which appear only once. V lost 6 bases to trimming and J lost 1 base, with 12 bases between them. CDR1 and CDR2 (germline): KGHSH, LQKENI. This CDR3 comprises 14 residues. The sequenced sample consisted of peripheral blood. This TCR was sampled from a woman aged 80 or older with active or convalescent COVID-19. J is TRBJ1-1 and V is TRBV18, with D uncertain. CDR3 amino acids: CASSLGEENTEAFF. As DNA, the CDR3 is TGTGCCAGCTCCCTTGGTGAGGAGAACACTGAAGCTTTCTTT.